Included here is one T cell receptor (beta chain) sequence, with context. Using immunoSEQ multiplex PCR, the repertoire was profiled, and TCRdb retains in-frame clones only, with some absent. Seen here are about 100,000 clones, more than 85% observed once, and the top ten hold roughly 2.1%. This entry is derived from a study of blood T cell repertoires in COVID-19. The germline gives CDR1 SGHTS, CDR2 YDEGEE. With 4 bases removed from V and 0 bases from J, the gap between germline ends came to 7 bases. The CDR3 spans 13 residues. This rearrangement joins TRBV5-8 to TRBJ1-1; D is unclear. The origin of this receptor is a man in his forties or fifties with active COVID-19. Sequencing input: peripheral blood. The CDR3 loop is CASSPGLNTEAFF. In DNA form, the CDR3 reads TGTGCCAGCAGCCCGGGATTGAACACTGAAGCTTTCTTT.